This entry describes one T cell receptor beta chain. Its antigen is as yet unknown. This sample is part of a study of vaccination and CD4 T cells after COVID-19. The Oncomine TCR Beta short-read assay generated sequence data from the DNA of cultured CD4+ T cells. Researchers extracted genomic DNA from CD4+ T cells that had been cultured. MiXCR, run by TCRdb on the PCR reads, gives a single entry per CDR3 protein. In the table there are 9,000 to 9,500 distinct CDR3 sequences, roughly 32% of which are singletons. The CDR3 consists of 14 residues. V lost 8 bases, J lost 4 bases, and 17 bases lay in between. Documented treatment: approximately 9-day PBMC culture with coronavirus spike peptide pools or control peptides (ViraFEST assay). Unexposed donor CD4+ T cells predated the COVID-19 pandemic, collected 2011-2018. Cultures used 1.5 million to 2.5 million PBMCs per well, 7.5 to 10 IU/ml IL-2 and about 9.9 ug/ml peptides.

The sequence was obtained from a human donor in good health. This chain connects TRBV12-3 or TRBV12-4 to TRBJ2-5; D is possibly TRBD2 (5 bases). Sequencing was performed on CD4+ T cells from blood, cultured in vitro. CDR3 amino acids: CASGRGSVIETQYF. CDR3 DNA: TGTGCCAGCGGGAGAGGGTCGGTAATAGAGACCCAGTACTTC.